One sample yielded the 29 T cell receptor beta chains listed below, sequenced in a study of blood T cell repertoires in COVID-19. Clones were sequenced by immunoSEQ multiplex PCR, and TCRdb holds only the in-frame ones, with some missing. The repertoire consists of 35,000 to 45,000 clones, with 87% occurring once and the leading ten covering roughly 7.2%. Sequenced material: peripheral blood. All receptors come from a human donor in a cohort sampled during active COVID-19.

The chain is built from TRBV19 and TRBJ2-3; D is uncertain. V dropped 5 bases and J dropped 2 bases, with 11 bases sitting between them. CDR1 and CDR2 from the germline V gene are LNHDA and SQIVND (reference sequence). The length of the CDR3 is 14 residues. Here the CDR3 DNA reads TGTGCCAGTAGTGCAGGATTCTACACAGATACGCAGTATTTT. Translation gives CASSAGFYTDTQYF. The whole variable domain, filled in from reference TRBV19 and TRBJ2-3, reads DGGITQSPKYLFRKEGQNVTLSCEQNLNHDAMYWYRQDPGQGLRLIYYSQIVNDFQKGDIAEGYSVSREKKESFPLTVTSAQKNPTAFYLCASSAGFYTDTQYFGPGTRLTVL.

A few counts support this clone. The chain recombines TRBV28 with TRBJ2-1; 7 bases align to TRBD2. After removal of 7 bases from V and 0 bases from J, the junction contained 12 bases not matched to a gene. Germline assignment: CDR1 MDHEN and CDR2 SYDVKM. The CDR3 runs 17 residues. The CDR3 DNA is TGTGCCAGCACCTCTAGCGGCCAAAGGCGCTCCTACAATGAGCAGTTCTTC. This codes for CASTSSGQRRSYNEQFF.

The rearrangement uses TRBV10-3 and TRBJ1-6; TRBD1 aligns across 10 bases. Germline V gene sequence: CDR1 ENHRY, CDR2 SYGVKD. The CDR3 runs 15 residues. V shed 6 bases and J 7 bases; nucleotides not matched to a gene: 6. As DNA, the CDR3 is TGTGCCATCAGCGCCCGGGGACAGGGGAATTCACCCCTCCACTTT. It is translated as CAISARGQGNSPLHF.

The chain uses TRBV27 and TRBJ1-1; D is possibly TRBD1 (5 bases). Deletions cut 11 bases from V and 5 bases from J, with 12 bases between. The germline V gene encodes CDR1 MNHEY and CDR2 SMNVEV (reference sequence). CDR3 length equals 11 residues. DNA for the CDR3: TGTGCCCCCGGCGGGGGTACTGAAGCTTTCTTT. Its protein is CAPGGGTEAFF.

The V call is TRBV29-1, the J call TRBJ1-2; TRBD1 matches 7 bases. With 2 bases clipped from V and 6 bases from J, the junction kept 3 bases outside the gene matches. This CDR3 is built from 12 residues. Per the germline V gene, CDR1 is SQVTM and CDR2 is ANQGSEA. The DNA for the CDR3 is TGCAGCGTTGAATCCGACAGGGATGGCTACACCTTC. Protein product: CSVESDRDGYTF.

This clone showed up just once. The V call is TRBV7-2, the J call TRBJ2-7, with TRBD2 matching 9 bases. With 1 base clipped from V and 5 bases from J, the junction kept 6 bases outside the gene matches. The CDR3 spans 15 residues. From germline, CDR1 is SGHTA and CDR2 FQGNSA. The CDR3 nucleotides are TGTGCCAGCAGCTTAGGTAGCGGGAGTCTCAACGAGCAGTACTTC. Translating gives CASSLGSGSLNEQYF. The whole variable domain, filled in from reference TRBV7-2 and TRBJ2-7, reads GAGVSQSPSNKVTEKGKDVELRCDPISGHTALYWYRQSLGQGLEFLIYFQGNSAPDKSGLPSDRFSAERTGGSVSTLTIQRTQQEDSAVYLCASSLGSGSLNEQYFGPGTRLTVT.

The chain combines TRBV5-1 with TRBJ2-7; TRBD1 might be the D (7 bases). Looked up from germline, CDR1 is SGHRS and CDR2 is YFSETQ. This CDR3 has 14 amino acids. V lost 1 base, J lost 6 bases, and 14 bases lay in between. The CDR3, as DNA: TGCGCCAGCAGCTTGTTTAACAGGGGAGGCGAGCAGTACTTC. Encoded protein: CASSLFNRGGEQYF. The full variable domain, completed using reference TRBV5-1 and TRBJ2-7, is KAGVTQTPRYLIKTRGQQVTLSCSPISGHRSVSWYQQTPGQGLQFLFEYFSETQRNKGNFPGRFSGRQFSNSRSEMNVSTLELGDSALYLCASSLFNRGGEQYFGPGTRLTVT.

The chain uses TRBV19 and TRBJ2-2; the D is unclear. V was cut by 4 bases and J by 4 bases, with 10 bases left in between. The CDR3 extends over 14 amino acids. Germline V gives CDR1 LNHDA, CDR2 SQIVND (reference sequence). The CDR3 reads CASSTQVSTGELFF. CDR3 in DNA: TGTGCCAGTAGTACGCAGGTTAGCACCGGGGAGCTGTTTTTT.

The CDR3 DNA follows: TGCAGAGGGGGAGCTGGGACTGAAGCTTTCTTT. Its protein is CRGGAGTEAFF. The chain couples TRBV20-1 to TRBJ1-1, with TRBD1 as a possible D gene (6 bases). CDR1 DFQATT and CDR2 SNEGSKA come from the germline V gene (reference sequence). This CDR3 is 11 amino acids long.

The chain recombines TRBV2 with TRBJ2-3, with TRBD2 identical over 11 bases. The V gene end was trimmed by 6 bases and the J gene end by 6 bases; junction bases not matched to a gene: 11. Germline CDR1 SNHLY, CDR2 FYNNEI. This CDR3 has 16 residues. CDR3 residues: CASRRLAGRFADTQYF. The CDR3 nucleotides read TGTGCCAGCAGAAGACTAGCGGGAAGGTTTGCCGATACGCAGTATTTT.

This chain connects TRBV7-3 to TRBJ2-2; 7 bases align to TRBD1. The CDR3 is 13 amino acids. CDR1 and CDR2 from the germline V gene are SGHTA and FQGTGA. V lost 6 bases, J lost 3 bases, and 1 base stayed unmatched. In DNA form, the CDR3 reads TGTGCCAGCAGTACAGGGGACACCGGGGAGCTGTTTTTT. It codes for CASSTGDTGELFF.

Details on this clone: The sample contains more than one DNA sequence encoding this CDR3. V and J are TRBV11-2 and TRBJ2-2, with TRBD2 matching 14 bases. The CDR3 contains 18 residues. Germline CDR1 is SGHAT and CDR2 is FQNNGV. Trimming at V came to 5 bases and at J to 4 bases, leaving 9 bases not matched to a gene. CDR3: CASSPRLAGGPGTGELFF. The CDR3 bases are TGTGCCAGCAGCCCCCGACTAGCGGGGGGGCCAGGCACCGGGGAGCTGTTTTTT.

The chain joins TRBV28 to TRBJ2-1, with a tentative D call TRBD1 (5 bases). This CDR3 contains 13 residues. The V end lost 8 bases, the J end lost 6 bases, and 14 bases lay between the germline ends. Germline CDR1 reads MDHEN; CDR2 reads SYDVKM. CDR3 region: CASVMVGVNEQFF. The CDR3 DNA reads TGTGCCAGCGTCATGGTAGGGGTCAATGAGCAGTTCTTC.

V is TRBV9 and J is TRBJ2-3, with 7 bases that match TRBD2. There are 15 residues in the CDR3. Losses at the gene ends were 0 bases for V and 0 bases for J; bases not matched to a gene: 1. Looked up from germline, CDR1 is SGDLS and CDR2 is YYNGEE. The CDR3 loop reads CASSVASGSTDTQYF. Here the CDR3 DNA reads TGTGCCAGCAGCGTAGCTAGCGGTAGCACAGATACGCAGTATTTT.

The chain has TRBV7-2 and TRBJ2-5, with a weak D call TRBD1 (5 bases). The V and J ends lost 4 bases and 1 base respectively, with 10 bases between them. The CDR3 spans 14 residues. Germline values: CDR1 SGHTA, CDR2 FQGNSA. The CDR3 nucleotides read TGTGCCAGCAGCTCCGGACAACCCCAAGAGACCCAGTACTTC. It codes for CASSSGQPQETQYF.

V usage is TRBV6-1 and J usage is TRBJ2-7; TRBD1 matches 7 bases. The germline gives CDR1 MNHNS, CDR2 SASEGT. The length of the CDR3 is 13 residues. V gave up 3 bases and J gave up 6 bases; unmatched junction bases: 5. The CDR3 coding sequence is TGTGCCAGCAGTGACAGGGGGAAGGGCGAGCAGTACTTC. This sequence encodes CASSDRGKGEQYF.

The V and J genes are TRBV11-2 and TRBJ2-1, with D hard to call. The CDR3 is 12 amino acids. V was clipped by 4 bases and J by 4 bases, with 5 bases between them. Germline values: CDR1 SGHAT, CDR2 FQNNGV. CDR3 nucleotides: TGTGCCAGCAGCTCCAGGTACAATGAGCAGTTCTTC. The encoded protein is CASSSRYNEQFF. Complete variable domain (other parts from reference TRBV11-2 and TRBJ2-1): EAGVAQSPRYKIIEKRQSVAFWCNPISGHATLYWYQQILGQGPKLLIQFQNNGVVDDSQLPKDRFSAERLKGVDSTLKIQPAKLEDSAVYLCASSSRYNEQFFGPGTRLTVL.

CDR3 in amino acids: CASSPSGPGELFF. CDR3 bases: TGTGCCAGCAGCCCCTCGGGTCCCGGGGAGCTGTTTTTT. This chain connects TRBV7-3 to TRBJ2-2; unclear D gene. The CDR3 sequence is 13 residues long. Trimming removed 5 bases from V and 6 bases from J, with 10 bases in between. Germline CDR1 reads SGHTA; CDR2 reads FQGTGA.

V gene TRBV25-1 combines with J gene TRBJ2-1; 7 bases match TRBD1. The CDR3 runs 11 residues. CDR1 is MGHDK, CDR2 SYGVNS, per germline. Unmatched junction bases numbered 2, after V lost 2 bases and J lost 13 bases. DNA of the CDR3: TGTGCCAGCAGTGAAGGACAGGTCCAGTTCTTC. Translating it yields CASSEGQVQFF.

The CDR3 DNA sequence: TGTGCCAGCAGCGGGAGCCTTACTAGCGGGGGATTGAATGAGCAGTTCTTC. Its protein product is CASSGSLTSGGLNEQFF. The chain employs TRBV3-1 (or the pseudogene TRBV3-2) and TRBJ2-1, with 11 bases identical to TRBD2. Germline V gene lookup returns CDR1 LGHDT and CDR2 YNNKEL (reference sequence). CDR3 size: 17 residues. With V trimmed by 5 bases and J by 7 bases, 13 bases remained unmatched.

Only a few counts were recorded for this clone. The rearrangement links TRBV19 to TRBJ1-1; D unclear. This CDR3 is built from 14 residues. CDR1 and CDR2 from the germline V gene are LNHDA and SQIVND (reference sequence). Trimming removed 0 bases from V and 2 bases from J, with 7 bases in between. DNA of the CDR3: TGTGCCAGTAGTATAGACCACAGAAACACTGAAGCTTTCTTT. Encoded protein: CASSIDHRNTEAFF. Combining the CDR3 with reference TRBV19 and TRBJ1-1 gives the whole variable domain DGGITQSPKYLFRKEGQNVTLSCEQNLNHDAMYWYRQDPGQGLRLIYYSQIVNDFQKGDIAEGYSVSREKKESFPLTVTSAQKNPTAFYLCASSIDHRNTEAFFGQGTRLTVV.

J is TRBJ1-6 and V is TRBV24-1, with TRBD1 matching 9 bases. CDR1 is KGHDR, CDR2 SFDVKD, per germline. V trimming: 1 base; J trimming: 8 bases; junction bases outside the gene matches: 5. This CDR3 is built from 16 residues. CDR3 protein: CATSDLNRGHDSPLHF. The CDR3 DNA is TGTGCCACCAGTGATTTAAACAGGGGGCATGATTCACCCCTCCACTTT.

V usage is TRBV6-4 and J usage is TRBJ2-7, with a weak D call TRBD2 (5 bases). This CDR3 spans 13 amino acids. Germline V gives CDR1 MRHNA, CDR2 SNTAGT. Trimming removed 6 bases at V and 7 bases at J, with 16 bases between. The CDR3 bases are TGTGCCAGCAGCAAGACGGGGTCGGGAGAGCAGTACTTC. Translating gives CASSKTGSGEQYF.

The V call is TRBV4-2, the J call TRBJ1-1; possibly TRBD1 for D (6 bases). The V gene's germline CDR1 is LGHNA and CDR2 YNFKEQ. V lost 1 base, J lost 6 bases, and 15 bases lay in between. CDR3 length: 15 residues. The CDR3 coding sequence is TGTGCCAGCAGCCAAGGAAATGGGGGCAAGGCTGAAGCTTTCTTT. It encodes CASSQGNGGKAEAFF.

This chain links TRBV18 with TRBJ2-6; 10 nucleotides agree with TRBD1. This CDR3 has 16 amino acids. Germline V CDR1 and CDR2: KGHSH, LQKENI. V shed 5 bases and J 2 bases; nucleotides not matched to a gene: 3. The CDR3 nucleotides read TGTGCCAGCTCAACCGGGACAGGGGCTGGGGCCAACGTCCTGACTTTC. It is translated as CASSTGTGAGANVLTF.

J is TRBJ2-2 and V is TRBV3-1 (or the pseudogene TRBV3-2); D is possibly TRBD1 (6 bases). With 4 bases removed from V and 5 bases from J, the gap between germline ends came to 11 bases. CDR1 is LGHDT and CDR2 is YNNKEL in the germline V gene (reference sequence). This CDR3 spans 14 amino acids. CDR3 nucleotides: TGTGCCAGCAGCCGGACAGCTGGGACCGGGGAGCTGTTTTTT. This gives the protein CASSRTAGTGELFF.

CDR3 in amino acids: CASSALYGGVKTQYF. The DNA for the CDR3 is TGTGCCAGCAGCGCACTCTACGGGGGGGTAAAGACCCAGTACTTC. The J gene is TRBJ2-5, the V gene TRBV11-2; 8 nucleotides agree with TRBD2. The CDR3 is 15 amino acids. The ends lost 5 bases at V and 6 bases at J; junction bases unmatched: 11. In germline, CDR1 is SGHAT, CDR2 FQNNGV.

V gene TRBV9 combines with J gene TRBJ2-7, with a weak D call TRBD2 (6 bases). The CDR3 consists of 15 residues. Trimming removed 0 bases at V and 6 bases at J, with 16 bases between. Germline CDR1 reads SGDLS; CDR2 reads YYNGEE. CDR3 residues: CASSVGVGRESEQYF. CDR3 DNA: TGTGCCAGCAGCGTAGGGGTAGGTCGGGAGAGCGAGCAGTACTTC.

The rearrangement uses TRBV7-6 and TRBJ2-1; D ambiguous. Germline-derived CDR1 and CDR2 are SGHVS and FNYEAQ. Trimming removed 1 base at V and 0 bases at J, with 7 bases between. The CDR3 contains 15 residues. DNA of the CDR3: TGTGCCAGCAGCTTAGATCGGGTCTCCTACAATGAGCAGTTCTTC. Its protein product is CASSLDRVSYNEQFF.